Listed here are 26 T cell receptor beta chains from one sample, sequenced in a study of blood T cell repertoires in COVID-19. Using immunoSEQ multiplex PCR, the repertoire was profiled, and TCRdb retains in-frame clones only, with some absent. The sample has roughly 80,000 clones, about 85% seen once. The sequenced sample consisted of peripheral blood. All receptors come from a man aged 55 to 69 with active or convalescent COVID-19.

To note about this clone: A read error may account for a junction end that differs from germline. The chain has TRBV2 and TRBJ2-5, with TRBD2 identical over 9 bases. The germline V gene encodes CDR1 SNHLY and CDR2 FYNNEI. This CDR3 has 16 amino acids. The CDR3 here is CASSEAGTSYSETQYF. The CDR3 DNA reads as TGTGCCAGCAGCGAAGCCGGGACTAGCTACTCGGAGACCCAGTACTTC.

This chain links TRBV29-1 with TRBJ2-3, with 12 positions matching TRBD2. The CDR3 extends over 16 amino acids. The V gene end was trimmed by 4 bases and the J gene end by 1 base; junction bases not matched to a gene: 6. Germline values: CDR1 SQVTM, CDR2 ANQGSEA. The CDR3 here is CSVGLAGALRTDTQYF. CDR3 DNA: TGCAGCGTTGGACTAGCGGGGGCATTACGCACAGATACGCAGTATTTT.

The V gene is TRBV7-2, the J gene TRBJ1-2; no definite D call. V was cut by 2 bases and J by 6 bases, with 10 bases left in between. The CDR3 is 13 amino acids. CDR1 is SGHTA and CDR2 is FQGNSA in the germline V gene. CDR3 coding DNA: TGTGCCAGCAGCTTAATCAGGATAAATGGCTACACCTTC. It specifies CASSLIRINGYTF.

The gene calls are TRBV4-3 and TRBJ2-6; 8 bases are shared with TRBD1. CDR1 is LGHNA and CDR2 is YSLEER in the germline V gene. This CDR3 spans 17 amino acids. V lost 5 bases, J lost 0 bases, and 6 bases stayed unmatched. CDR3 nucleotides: TGCGCCAGCAGCTTAGGACAGGGCCGCTCTGGGGCCAACGTCCTGACTTTC. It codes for CASSLGQGRSGANVLTF.

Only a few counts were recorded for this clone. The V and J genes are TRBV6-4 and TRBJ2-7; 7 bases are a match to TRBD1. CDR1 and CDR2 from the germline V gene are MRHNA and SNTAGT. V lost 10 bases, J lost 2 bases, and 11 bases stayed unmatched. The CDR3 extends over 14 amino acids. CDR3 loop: CAILFRDSPYEQYF. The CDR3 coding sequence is TGTGCCATTTTGTTCCGGGACAGCCCCTACGAGCAGTACTTC.

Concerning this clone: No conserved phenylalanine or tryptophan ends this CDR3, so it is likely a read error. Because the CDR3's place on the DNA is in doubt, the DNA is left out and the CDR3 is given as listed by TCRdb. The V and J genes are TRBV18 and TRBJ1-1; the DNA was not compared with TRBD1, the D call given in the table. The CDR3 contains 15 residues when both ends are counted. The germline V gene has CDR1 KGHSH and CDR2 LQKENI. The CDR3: CASSPGQLDKKQSSV.

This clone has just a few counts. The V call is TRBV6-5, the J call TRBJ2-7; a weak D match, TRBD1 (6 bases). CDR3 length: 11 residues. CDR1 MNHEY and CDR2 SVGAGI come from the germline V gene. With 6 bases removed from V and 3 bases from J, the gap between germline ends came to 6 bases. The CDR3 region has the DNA TGTGCCAGCAGGGACAGCTACGAGCAGTACTTC. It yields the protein CASRDSYEQYF.

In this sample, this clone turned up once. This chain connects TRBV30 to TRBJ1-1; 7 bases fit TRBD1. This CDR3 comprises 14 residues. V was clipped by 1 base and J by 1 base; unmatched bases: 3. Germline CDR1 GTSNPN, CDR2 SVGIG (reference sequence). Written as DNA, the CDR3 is TGTGCCTGGAGTGCGGGACAGCAGAACACTGAAGCTTTCTTT. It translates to CAWSAGQQNTEAFF.

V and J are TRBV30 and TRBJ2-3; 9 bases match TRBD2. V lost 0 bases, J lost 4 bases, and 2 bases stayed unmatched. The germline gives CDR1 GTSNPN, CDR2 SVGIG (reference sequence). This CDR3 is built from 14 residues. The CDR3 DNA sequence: TGTGCCTGGAGTGTACGCGGGGGGGCAGATACGCAGTATTTT. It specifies CAWSVRGGADTQYF. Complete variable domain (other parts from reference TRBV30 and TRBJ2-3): SQTIHQWPATLVQPVGSPLSLECTVEGTSNPNLYWYRQAAGRGLQLLFYSVGIGQISSEVPQNLSASRPQDRQFILSSKKLLLSDSGFYLCAWSVRGGADTQYFGPGTRLTVL.

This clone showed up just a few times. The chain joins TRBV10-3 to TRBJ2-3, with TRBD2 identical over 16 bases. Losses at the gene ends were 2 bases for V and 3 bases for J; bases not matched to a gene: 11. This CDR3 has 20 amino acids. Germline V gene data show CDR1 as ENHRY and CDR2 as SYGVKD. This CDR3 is CAISEPSMGLAGGRTDTQYF. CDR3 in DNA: TGTGCCATCAGTGAGCCCTCCATGGGACTAGCGGGGGGGCGGACAGATACGCAGTATTTT.

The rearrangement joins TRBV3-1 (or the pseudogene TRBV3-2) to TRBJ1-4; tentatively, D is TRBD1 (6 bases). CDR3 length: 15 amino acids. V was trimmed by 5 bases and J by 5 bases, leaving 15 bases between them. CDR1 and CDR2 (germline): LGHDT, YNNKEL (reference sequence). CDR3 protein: CASSAHRGANEKLFF. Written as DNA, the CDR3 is TGTGCCAGCAGCGCCCACCGGGGGGCGAATGAAAAACTGTTTTTT.

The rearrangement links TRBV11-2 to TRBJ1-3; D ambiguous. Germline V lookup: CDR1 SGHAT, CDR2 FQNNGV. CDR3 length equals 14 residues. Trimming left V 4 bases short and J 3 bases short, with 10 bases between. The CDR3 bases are TGTGCCAGCAGCTCCGACTATAGTGGAAACACCATATATTTT. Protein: CASSSDYSGNTIYF.

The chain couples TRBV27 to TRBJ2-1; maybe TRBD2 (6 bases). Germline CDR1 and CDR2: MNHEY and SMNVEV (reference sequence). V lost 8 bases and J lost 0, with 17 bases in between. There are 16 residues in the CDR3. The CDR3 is CASLVHGGSSYNEQFF. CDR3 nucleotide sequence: TGTGCCAGCCTAGTCCATGGGGGGAGCTCCTACAATGAGCAGTTCTTC.

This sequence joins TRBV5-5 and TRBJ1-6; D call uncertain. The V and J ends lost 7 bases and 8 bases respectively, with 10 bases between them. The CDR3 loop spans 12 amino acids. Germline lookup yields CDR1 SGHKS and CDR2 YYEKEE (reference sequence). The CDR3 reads CASEDLYSPLHF. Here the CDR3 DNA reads TGTGCCAGCGAGGATCTGTATTCACCCCTCCACTTT.

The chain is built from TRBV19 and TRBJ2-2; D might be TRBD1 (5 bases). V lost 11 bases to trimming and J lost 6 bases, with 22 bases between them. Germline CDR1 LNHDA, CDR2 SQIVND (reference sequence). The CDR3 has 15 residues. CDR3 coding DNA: TGTGCCGGACCACCAGGGATTCCAGGCCCCGGGGAGCTGTTTTTT. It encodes CAGPPGIPGPGELFF. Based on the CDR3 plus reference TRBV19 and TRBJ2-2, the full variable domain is DGGITQSPKYLFRKEGQNVTLSCEQNLNHDAMYWYRQDPGQGLRLIYYSQIVNDFQKGDIAEGYSVSREKKESFPLTVTSAQKNPTAFYLCAGPPGIPGPGELFFGEGSRLTVL.

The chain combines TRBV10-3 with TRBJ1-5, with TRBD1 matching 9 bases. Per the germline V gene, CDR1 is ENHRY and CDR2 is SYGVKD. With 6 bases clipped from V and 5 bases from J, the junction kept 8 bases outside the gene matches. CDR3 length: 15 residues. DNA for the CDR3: TGTGCCATCAGGGGGGGGACAGGGCTTTATCAGCCCCAGCATTTT. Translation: CAIRGGTGLYQPQHF.

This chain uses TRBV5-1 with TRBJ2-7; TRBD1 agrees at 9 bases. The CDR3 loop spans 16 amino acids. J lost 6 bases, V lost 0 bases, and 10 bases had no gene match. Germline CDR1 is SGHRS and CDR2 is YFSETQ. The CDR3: CASSLGAPGQGTEQYF. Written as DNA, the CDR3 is TGCGCCAGCAGCTTGGGGGCCCCGGGACAGGGTACCGAGCAGTACTTC.

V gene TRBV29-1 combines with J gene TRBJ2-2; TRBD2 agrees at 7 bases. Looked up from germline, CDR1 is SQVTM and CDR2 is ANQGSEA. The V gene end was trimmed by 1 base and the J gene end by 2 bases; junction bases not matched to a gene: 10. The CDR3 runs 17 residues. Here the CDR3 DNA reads TGCAGCGTTGAAGTTAGAGCGGGGCTCTCCAACACCGGGGAGCTGTTTTTT. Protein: CSVEVRAGLSNTGELFF.

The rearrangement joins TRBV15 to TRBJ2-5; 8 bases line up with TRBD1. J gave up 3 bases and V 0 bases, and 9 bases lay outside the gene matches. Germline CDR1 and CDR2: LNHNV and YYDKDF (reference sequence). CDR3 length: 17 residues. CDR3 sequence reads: CATSRDPPGGLKETQYF. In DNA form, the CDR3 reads TGTGCCACCAGCAGAGACCCTCCAGGGGGCCTAAAAGAGACCCAGTACTTC.

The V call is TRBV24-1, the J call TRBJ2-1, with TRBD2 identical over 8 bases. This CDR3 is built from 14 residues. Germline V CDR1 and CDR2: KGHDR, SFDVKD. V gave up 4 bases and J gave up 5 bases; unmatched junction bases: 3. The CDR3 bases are TGTGCCACCAGTGAAGCGGGGGACCACAATGAGCAGTTCTTC. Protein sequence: CATSEAGDHNEQFF.

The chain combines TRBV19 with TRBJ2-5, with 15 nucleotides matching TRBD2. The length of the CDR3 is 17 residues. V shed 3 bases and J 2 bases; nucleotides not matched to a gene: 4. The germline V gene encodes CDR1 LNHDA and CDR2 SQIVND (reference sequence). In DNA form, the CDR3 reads TGTGCCAGTAGTATTGGGACTAGCGGGGGGTCTCAAGAGACCCAGTACTTC. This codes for CASSIGTSGGSQETQYF.

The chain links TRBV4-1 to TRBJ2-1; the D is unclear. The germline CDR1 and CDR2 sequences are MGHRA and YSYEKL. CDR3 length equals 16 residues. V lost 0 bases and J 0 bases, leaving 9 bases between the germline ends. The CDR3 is CASSQDYGFSYNEQFF. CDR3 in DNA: TGCGCCAGCAGCCAAGATTACGGGTTCTCCTACAATGAGCAGTTCTTC.

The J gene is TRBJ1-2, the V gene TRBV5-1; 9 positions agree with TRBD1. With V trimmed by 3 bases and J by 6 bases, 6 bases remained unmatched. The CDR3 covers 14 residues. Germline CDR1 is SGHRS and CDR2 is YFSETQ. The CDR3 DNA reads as TGCGCCAGCAGCTCGGGACAGGGCGGAGATGGCTACACCTTC. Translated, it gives CASSSGQGGDGYTF.

CDR3 loop: CASSYMEGTGELFF. The CDR3 DNA reads as TGTGCCAGCAGTTACATGGAGGGCACCGGGGAGCTGTTTTTT. The chain joins TRBV6-2 or TRBV6-3 to TRBJ2-2; TRBD2 is a possible D gene (6 bases). This CDR3 is 14 amino acids long. From germline, CDR1 is MNHEY and CDR2 SVGEGT. V was shortened by 2 bases and J by 4 bases, with 8 bases between the two germline ends.

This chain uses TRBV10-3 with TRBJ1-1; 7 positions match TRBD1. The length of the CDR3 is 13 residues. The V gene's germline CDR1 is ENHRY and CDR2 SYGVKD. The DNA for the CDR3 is TGTGGCGTCCGACAGGGTACGAACACTGAAGCTTTCTTT. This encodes CGVRQGTNTEAFF.

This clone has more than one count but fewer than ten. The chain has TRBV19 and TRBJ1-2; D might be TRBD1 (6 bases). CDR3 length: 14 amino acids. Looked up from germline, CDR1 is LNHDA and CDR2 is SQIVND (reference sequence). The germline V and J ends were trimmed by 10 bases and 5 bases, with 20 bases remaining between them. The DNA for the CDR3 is TGTGCCACCGGGGGGCAGGGCTTCCAGTATGGCTACACCTTC. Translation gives CATGGQGFQYGYTF.